This TCR beta chain was identified during a study of T cell responses to AZD1222 COVID-19 vaccine. Study-wide results and limits: CD4 TCRs associated with vaccination spanned spike, dominating at 160-218 and 743-854. No day 14 peak samples; only post-peak repertoires were characterized. It should be noted that donors were predominantly white British and more often female, and clonal diversity was possibly underestimated.

To note about this clone: The antigen is not known.

The method was immunoSEQ multiplex PCR; TCRdb's version includes in-frame clones alone and lacks a portion of them. The top ten clones hold under 9% of a sample with about 120,000 clones, 80% to 95% of them seen once. Some second doses came at about 4 weeks and others at about 12 weeks; these were pooled. The specimen was peripheral blood, collected 28 days after the second AZD1222 dose. The receptor's source is an adult who received the AZD1222 COVID-19 vaccine.

CDR3 nucleotides: TGTGCCAGCAGCCAAGGGGACGGGGGGGATTCAGCTTTCTTT. Translation gives CASSQGDGGDSAFF. The rearrangement joins TRBV3-1 (or the pseudogene TRBV3-2) to TRBJ1-1; the D gene is possibly TRBD1 (5 bases). Germline-derived CDR1 and CDR2 are LGHDT and YNNKEL (reference sequence). The V end was cut by 1 base, the J end by 10 bases, with 16 bases between. CDR3 length equals 14 residues.